The 23 T cell receptor beta chains in this list originate from one sample, sequenced in a study of blood T cell repertoires in COVID-19. Only in-frame clones appear in the TCRdb table, and some are missing; sequencing was by immunoSEQ multiplex PCR. The repertoire has 240,000 or so clones, about four fifths of them found once; the top ten carry less than 3.5%. The sample comprised peripheral blood. These receptors originate from a woman younger than 30 with acute or convalescent COVID-19.

This chain joins TRBV3-1 (or the pseudogene TRBV3-2) and TRBJ1-6; tentative D call: TRBD1 (6 bases). CDR1 is LGHDT and CDR2 is YNNKEL in the germline V gene (reference sequence). The CDR3 is 19 amino acids. Trimming took off 0 bases at V and 6 bases at J, with 21 bases between the two ends. The CDR3 nucleotides are TGTGCCAGCAGCCAAGAGGGACACCGGGTACTTGGGGTTAATTCACCCCTCCACTTT. Translation: CASSQEGHRVLGVNSPLHF.

CDR3 nucleotides: TGCGCCAGCAGCTTGGACGGGACAGGGGTGGGCGAGCAGTACTTC. Encoded protein: CASSLDGTGVGEQYF. This chain joins TRBV5-1 and TRBJ2-7; 10 bases align to TRBD1. J lost 6 bases, V lost 0 bases, and 6 bases had no gene match. This CDR3 spans 15 amino acids. Per germline, CDR1 SGHRS and CDR2 YFSETQ. The full variable domain, its missing parts supplied by reference TRBV5-1 and TRBJ2-7, is KAGVTQTPRYLIKTRGQQVTLSCSPISGHRSVSWYQQTPGQGLQFLFEYFSETQRNKGNFPGRFSGRQFSNSRSEMNVSTLELGDSALYLCASSLDGTGVGEQYFGPGTRLTVT.

CDR3: CASSGTSGRIHEQFF. For the CDR3, the DNA is TGTGCCAGCAGTGGAACTAGCGGGAGAATTCATGAGCAGTTCTTC. The gene calls are TRBV2 and TRBJ2-1; TRBD2 matches 11 bases. The V and J ends lost 4 bases and 8 bases, in that order; junction bases with no gene match: 7. The CDR3 runs to 15 residues. CDR1 SNHLY and CDR2 FYNNEI come from the germline V gene.

The chain is built from TRBV10-1 and TRBJ2-7; D perhaps matches TRBD2 (6 bases). The germline V gene encodes CDR1 WNHNN and CDR2 SYGVQD (reference sequence). Trimming pared 2 bases from V and 4 bases from J, leaving 9 bases between. The CDR3 is 13 residues long. The CDR3 loop reads CASSESGSYEQYF. In nucleotides, the CDR3 is TGCGCCAGCAGTGAGAGCGGGTCGTACGAGCAGTACTTC.

This clone was seen only a few times. This sequence joins TRBV4-3 and TRBJ2-3, with TRBD1 identical over 8 bases. The J segment lost 5 bases and the V segment lost 0 bases, leaving 10 bases of the junction unmatched. The V gene's germline CDR1 is LGHNA and CDR2 YSLEER. The CDR3 extends over 17 amino acids. The CDR3: CASSQDSGRGQVDTQYF. CDR3 bases: TGCGCCAGCAGCCAAGATAGTGGCAGGGGGCAAGTAGATACGCAGTATTTT.

This clone was recorded only once. The chain carries TRBV6-2 or TRBV6-3 and TRBJ2-1; D gene uncertain. Germline values: CDR1 MNHEY, CDR2 SVGEGT. Trimming stripped 6 bases from V and 0 bases from J, with 12 bases between. The CDR3 runs to 15 residues. Here the CDR3 DNA reads TGTGCCAGCAGCCATGACACAAGCTCCTACAATGAGCAGTTCTTC. This gives the protein CASSHDTSSYNEQFF.

The V gene is TRBV14, the J gene TRBJ1-2; possible D gene TRBD1, 6 bases. V lost 3 bases and J 8 bases, leaving 25 bases between the germline ends. Germline lookup yields CDR1 SGHDN and CDR2 FVKESK. The CDR3 consists of 17 residues. The CDR3 is CASSQNPRQATLYGYTF. CDR3 bases: TGTGCCAGCAGCCAGAACCCGCGACAGGCTACCCTATACGGCTACACCTTC.

The genes are TRBV28 and TRBJ2-1; TRBD1 might be the D (5 bases). Germline V CDR1 and CDR2: MDHEN, SYDVKM. The germline V and J ends were trimmed by 2 bases and 8 bases, with 19 bases remaining between them. The CDR3 spans 16 residues. The CDR3 nucleotides read TGTGCCAGCAGTTTAGCGCCCAGTTCCGAACAGGATGAGCAGTTCTTC. Translated, it gives CASSLAPSSEQDEQFF.

The chain combines TRBV11-1 with TRBJ2-7; D is possibly TRBD1 (6 bases). From germline, CDR1 is SGHAT and CDR2 FQDESV (reference sequence). Trimming left V 5 bases short and J 2 bases short, with 19 bases between. The CDR3 has 16 residues. The CDR3: CASSEPPLGATYEQYF. The CDR3 region has the DNA TGTGCCAGCAGCGAACCACCGTTGGGGGCCACCTACGAGCAGTACTTC. The full variable domain, with the rest looked up from reference TRBV11-1 and TRBJ2-7, is EAEVAQSPRYKITEKSQAVAFWCDPISGHATLYWYRQILGQGPELLVQFQDESVVDDSQLPKDRFSAERLKGVDSTLKIQPAELGDSAMYLCASSEPPLGATYEQYFGPGTRLTVT.

V usage is TRBV28 and J usage is TRBJ1-2; TRBD1 might be the D (6 bases). Germline CDR1 reads MDHEN; CDR2 reads SYDVKM. The CDR3 extends over 13 amino acids. Trimming shortened V by 2 bases and J by 4 bases, and 8 bases separated the two germline ends. DNA of the CDR3: TGTGCCAGCAGTTTACAGGGGCCCTATGGCTACACCTTC. Translation: CASSLQGPYGYTF.

The chain joins TRBV18 to TRBJ2-7, with a possible D match to TRBD1 (5 bases). Germline V gene data show CDR1 as KGHSH and CDR2 as LQKENI. The germline V and J ends were trimmed by 3 bases and 6 bases, with 12 bases remaining between them. CDR3 length equals 13 residues. The CDR3 bases are TGTGCCAGCTCACCCACCGGCCAGGGCGAGCAGTACTTC. It translates to CASSPTGQGEQYF.

This clone turned up a few times. The V and J genes are TRBV11-2 and TRBJ2-7; D is ambiguous. The CDR3 is made up of 15 amino acids. V was clipped by 5 bases and J by 2 bases, with 16 bases between them. Germline CDR1 reads SGHAT; CDR2 reads FQNNGV. The CDR3 DNA is TGTGCCAGCAGCCAATCCGACGGAGCCCCCTACGAGCAGTACTTC. Translating gives CASSQSDGAPYEQYF.

The chain carries TRBV28 and TRBJ1-6; D is unclear. V gave up 8 bases and J gave up 7 bases, with 6 bases separating them. The CDR3 has 11 residues. Per germline, CDR1 MDHEN and CDR2 SYDVKM. The CDR3 nucleotides read TGTGCCAGCGGAGTAAATTCACCCCTCCACTTT. Residues: CASGVNSPLHF.

The chain links TRBV5-6 to TRBJ2-7, with a tentative D call TRBD1 (5 bases). Germline V gene data show CDR1 as SGHDT and CDR2 as YYEEEE. This CDR3 contains 14 residues. With 1 base removed from V and 3 bases from J, the gap between germline ends came to 11 bases. CDR3 bases: TGTGCCAGCAGCTTGTTGGGGCAGGGCTACGAGCAGTACTTC. Translating it yields CASSLLGQGYEQYF.

The chain uses TRBV5-8 and TRBJ1-6, with D maybe TRBD1 (5 bases). CDR3 length equals 15 residues. V was clipped by 6 bases and J by 7 bases, with 17 bases between them. Germline values: CDR1 SGHTS, CDR2 YDEGEE. In DNA form, the CDR3 reads TGTGCCAGCAAGTTACGGGGGAGCGGGAATTCACCCCTCCACTTT. Its protein is CASKLRGSGNSPLHF.

This clone is a singleton in its sample. The V gene is TRBV7-9, the J gene TRBJ2-1, with TRBD2 matching over 15 bases. CDR1 SEHNR and CDR2 FQNEAQ come from the germline V gene (reference sequence). The length of the CDR3 is 15 residues. The ends lost 4 bases at V and 6 bases at J; junction bases unmatched: 1. DNA of the CDR3: TGTGCCAGCAGCTCGGGACTAGCGGGAGGCAATGAGCAGTTCTTC. It yields the protein CASSSGLAGGNEQFF.

This chain joins TRBV28 and TRBJ1-3; D is ambiguous. The germline V gene encodes CDR1 MDHEN and CDR2 SYDVKM. The CDR3 contains 17 residues. Trimming pared 5 bases from V and 0 bases from J, leaving 17 bases between. CDR3 nucleotide sequence: TGTGCCAGCAGTCCAACCGACATTCTCCGCTCTGGAAACACCATATATTTT. Protein product: CASSPTDILRSGNTIYF.

The chain links TRBV25-1 to TRBJ1-1; TRBD1 matches 7 bases. Trimming at V came to 5 bases and at J to 1 base, leaving 4 bases not matched to a gene. Per germline, CDR1 MGHDK and CDR2 SYGVNS. The CDR3 is made up of 14 amino acids. The chain's CDR3 is CASSFEGANTEAFF. The CDR3 DNA reads TGTGCCAGCAGTTTCGAGGGGGCGAACACTGAAGCTTTCTTT.

The V call is TRBV30, the J call TRBJ1-1; 7 bases map to TRBD1. With V trimmed by 3 bases and J by 3 bases, 7 bases remained unmatched. CDR1 GTSNPN and CDR2 SVGIG come from the germline V gene (reference sequence). The CDR3 is 14 amino acids. CDR3 in amino acids: CAWRPLTGHTEAFF. In nucleotides, the CDR3 is TGTGCCTGGAGGCCCCTGACAGGGCACACTGAAGCTTTCTTT.

The chain is built from TRBV12-3 or TRBV12-4 and TRBJ1-1; D unclear. V lost 6 bases and J lost 4, with 6 bases in between. There are 11 residues in the CDR3. The CDR3 DNA is TGTGCCAGCAGGTACTCCACTGAAGCTTTCTTT. Translation: CASRYSTEAFF.

This rearrangement joins TRBV3-1 (or the pseudogene TRBV3-2) to TRBJ2-7; maybe TRBD2 (6 bases). This CDR3 is 19 amino acids long. Germline CDR1 is LGHDT and CDR2 is YNNKEL (reference sequence). The V and J ends lost 4 bases and 0 bases respectively, with 25 bases between them. This CDR3 reads CASSLCGSGSLSSSYEQYF. CDR3 in DNA: TGTGCCAGCAGCCTTTGCGGTAGCGGCTCCTTATCAAGCTCCTACGAGCAGTACTTC.

The CDR3 reads CAIRTGTGNTIYF. The DNA for the CDR3 is TGTGCCATCAGGACAGGGACTGGAAACACCATATATTTT. The chain recombines TRBV10-3 with TRBJ1-3, with 7 bases identical to TRBD1. With V trimmed by 6 bases and J by 2 bases, 1 base remained unmatched. Germline CDR1 is ENHRY and CDR2 is SYGVKD. CDR3 length: 13 residues.

The J gene is TRBJ2-5, the V gene TRBV18; D might be TRBD1 (6 bases). The V and J ends lost 6 bases and 1 base respectively, with 9 bases between them. There are 13 residues in the CDR3. The germline CDR1 and CDR2 sequences are KGHSH and LQKENI. CDR3: CASSRGSQETQYF. DNA for the CDR3: TGTGCCAGCTCCAGGGGCAGCCAAGAGACCCAGTACTTC.